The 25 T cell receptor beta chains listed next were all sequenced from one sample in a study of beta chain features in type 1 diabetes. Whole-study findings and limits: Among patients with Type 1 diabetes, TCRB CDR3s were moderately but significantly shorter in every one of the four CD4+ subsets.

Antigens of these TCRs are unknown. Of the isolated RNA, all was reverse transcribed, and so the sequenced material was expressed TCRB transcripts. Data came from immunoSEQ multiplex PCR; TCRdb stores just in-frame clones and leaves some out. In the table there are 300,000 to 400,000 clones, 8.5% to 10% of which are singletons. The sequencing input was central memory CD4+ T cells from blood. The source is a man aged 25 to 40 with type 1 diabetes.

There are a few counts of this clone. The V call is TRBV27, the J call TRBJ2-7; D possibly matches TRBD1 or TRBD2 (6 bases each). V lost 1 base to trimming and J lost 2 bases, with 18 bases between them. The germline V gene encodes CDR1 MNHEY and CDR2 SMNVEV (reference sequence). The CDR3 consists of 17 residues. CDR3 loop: CASSLYGTGASAYEQYF. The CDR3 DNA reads TGTGCCAGCAGTTTATATGGCACGGGGGCAAGCGCCTACGAGCAGTACTTC.

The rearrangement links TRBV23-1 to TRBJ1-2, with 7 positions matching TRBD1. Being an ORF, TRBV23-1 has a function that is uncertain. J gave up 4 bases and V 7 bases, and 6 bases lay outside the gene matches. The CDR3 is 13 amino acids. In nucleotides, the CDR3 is TGCGCCAGCATCCCCGCAGGGGGCTATGGCTACACCTTC. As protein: CASIPAGGYGYTF.

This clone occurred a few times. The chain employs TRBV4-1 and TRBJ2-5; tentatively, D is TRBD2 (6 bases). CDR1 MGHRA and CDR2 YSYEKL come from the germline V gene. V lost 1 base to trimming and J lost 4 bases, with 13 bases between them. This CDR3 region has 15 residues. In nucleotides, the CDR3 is TGCGCCAGCAGCCAAGGACAGTCCGGGGGAGAGACCCAGTACTTC. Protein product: CASSQGQSGGETQYF.

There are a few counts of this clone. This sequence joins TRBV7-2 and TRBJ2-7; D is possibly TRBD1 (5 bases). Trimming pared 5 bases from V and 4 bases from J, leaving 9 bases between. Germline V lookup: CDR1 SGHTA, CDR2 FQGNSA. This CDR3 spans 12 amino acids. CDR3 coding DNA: TGTGCCAGCAGCCCGACAGCTTACGAGCAGTACTTC. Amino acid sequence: CASSPTAYEQYF.

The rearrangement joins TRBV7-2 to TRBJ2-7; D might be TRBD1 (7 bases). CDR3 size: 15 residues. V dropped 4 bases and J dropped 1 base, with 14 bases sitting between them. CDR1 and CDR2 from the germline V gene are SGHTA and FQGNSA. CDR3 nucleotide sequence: TGTGCCAGCAGCTCGCGGGACAGTCTATCCTACGAGCAGTACTTC. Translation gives CASSSRDSLSYEQYF.

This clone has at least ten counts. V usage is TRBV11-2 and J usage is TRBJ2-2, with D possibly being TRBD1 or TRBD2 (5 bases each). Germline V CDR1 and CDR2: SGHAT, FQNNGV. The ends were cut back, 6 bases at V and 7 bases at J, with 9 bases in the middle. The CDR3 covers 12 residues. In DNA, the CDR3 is TGTGCCAGCAGTTCAGGGAGCGGGGAGCTGTTTTTT. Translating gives CASSSGSGELFF.

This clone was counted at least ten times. The CDR3 DNA reads TGCGCCAGCAGCTCCGTTAGCCGACGCGCCTACAATGAGCAGTTCTTC. Translated: CASSSVSRRAYNEQFF. The chain employs TRBV4-1 and TRBJ2-1; no reliable D call. The V and J ends lost 5 bases and 2 bases respectively, with 16 bases between them. Germline V gene data show CDR1 as MGHRA and CDR2 as YSYEKL. The CDR3 sequence is 16 residues long.

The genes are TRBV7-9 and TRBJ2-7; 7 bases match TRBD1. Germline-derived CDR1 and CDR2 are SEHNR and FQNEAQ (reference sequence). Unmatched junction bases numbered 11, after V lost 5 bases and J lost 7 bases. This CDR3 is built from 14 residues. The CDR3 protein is CASSPGRGQGEQYF. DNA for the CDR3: TGTGCCAGCAGCCCGGGAAGGGGGCAAGGTGAGCAGTACTTC.

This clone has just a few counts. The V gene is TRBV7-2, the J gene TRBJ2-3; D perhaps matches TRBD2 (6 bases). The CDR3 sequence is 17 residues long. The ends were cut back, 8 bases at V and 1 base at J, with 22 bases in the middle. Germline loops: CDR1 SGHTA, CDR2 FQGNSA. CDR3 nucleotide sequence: TGTGCCAGCCGGCCTCGTACGGGAGTGGGGGGCACAGATACGCAGTATTTT. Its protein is CASRPRTGVGGTDTQYF.

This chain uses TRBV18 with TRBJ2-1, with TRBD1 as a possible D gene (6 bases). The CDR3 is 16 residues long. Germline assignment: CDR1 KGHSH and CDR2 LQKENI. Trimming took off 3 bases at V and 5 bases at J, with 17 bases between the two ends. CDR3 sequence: CASSPKTGYRNNEQFF. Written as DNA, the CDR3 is TGTGCCAGCTCACCCAAAACAGGGTACCGGAACAATGAGCAGTTCTTC. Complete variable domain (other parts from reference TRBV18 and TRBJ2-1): NAGVMQNPRHLVRRRGQEARLRCSPMKGHSHVYWYRQLPEEGLKFMVYLQKENIIDESGMPKERFSAEFPKEGPSILRIQQVVRGDSAAYFCASSPKTGYRNNEQFFGPGTRLTVL.

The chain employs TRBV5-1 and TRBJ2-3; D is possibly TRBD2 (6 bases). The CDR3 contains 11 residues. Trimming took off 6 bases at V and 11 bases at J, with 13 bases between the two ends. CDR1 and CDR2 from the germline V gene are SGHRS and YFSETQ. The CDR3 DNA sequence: TGCGCCAGCATCGGGGGATCGGGGCAGTATTTT. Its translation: CASIGGSGQYF.

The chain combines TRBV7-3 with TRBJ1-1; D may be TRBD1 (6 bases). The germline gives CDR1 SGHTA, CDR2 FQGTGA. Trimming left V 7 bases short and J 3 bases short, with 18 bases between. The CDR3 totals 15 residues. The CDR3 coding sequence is TGTGCCAGCACCCAGGGGTGGGGTAAGGACACTGAAGCTTTCTTT. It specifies CASTQGWGKDTEAFF.

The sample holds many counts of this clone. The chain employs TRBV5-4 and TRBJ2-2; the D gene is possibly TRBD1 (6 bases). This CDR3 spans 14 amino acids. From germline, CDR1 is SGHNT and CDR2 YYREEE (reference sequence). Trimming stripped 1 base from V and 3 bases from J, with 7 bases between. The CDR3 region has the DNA TGTGCCAGCAGCTTGCAGGGGTACACCGGGGAGCTGTTTTTT. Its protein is CASSLQGYTGELFF.

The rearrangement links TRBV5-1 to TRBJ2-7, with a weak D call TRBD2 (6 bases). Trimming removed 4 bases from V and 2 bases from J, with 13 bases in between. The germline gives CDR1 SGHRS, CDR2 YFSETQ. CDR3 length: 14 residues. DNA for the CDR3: TGCGCCAGCAGCACAATAGCGGATGCCTACGAGCAGTACTTC. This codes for CASSTIADAYEQYF. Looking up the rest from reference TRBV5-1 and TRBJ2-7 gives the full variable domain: KAGVTQTPRYLIKTRGQQVTLSCSPISGHRSVSWYQQTPGQGLQFLFEYFSETQRNKGNFPGRFSGRQFSNSRSEMNVSTLELGDSALYLCASSTIADAYEQYFGPGTRLTVT.

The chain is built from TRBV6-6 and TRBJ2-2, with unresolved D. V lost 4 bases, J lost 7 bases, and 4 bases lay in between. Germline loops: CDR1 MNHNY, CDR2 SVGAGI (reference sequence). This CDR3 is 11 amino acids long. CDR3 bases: TGTGCCAGCAGTTCCTACGGGGAGCTGTTTTTT. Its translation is CASSSYGELFF.

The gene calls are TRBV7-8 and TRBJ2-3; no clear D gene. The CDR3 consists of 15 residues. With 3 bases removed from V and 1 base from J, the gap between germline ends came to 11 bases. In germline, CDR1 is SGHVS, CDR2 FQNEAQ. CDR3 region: CASSFALSGTDTQYF. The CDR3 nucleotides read TGTGCCAGCAGCTTTGCGCTCTCCGGCACAGATACGCAGTATTTT.

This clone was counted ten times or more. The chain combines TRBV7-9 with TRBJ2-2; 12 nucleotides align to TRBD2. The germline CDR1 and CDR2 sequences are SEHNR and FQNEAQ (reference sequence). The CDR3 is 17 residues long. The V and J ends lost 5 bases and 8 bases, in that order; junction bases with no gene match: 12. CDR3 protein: CASSRSSGRAMAGELFF. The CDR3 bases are TGTGCCAGCAGCCGGTCTAGCGGGAGGGCCATGGCTGGGGAGCTGTTTTTT.

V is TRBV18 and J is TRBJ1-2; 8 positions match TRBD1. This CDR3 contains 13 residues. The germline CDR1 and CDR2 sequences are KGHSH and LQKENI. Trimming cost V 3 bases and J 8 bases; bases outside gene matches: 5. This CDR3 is CASSPNRGDGYTF. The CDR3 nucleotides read TGTGCCAGCTCACCCAACAGGGGGGACGGCTACACCTTC. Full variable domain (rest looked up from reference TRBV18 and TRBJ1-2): NAGVMQNPRHLVRRRGQEARLRCSPMKGHSHVYWYRQLPEEGLKFMVYLQKENIIDESGMPKERFSAEFPKEGPSILRIQQVVRGDSAAYFCASSPNRGDGYTFGSGTRLTVV.

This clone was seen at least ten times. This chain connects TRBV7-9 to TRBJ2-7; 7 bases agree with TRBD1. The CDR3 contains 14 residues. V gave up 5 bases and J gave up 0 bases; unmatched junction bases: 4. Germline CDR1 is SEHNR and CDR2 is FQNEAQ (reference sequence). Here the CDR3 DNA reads TGTGCCAGCAGCAGACAGGGTAGCTCCTACGAGCAGTACTTC. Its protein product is CASSRQGSSYEQYF.

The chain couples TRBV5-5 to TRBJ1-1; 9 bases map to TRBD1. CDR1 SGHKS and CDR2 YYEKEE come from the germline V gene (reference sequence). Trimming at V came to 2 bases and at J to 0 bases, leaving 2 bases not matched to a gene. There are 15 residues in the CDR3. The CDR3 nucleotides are TGTGCCAGCAGCTTAGGGACAGGGTTGAACACTGAAGCTTTCTTT. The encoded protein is CASSLGTGLNTEAFF.

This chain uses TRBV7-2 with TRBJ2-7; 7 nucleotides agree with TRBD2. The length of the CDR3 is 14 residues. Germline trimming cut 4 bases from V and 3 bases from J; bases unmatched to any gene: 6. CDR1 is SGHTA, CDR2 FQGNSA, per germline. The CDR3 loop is CASSSSSGLYEQYF. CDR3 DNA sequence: TGTGCCAGCAGCTCAAGTAGCGGGCTCTACGAGCAGTACTTC.

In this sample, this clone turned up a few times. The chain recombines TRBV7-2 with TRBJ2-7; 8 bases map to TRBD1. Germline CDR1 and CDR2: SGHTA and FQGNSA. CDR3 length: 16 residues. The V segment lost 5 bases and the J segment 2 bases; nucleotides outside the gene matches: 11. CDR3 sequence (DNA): TGTGCCAGCAGCAAAGCCGGACAGGGAGGAACCTACGAGCAGTACTTC. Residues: CASSKAGQGGTYEQYF.

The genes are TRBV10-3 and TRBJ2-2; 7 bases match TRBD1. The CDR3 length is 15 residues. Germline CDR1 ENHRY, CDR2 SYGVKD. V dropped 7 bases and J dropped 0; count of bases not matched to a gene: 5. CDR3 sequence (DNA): TGTGCCATCAAATTGGGACAGTCGAACACCGGGGAGCTGTTTTTT. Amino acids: CAIKLGQSNTGELFF.

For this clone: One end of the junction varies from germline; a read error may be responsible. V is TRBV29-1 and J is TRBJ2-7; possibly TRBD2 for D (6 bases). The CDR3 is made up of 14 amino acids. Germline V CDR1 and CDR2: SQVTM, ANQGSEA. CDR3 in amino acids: CSVEGSPAGYEQYF. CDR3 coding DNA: TGCAGCGTCGAAGGTTCCCCAGCGGGCTACGAGCAGTACTTC.

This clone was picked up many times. Here the CDR3 DNA reads TGTGCCAGCAGTTTGGGGGGAGGGAATCAGCCCCAGCATTTT. Protein sequence: CASSLGGGNQPQHF. This chain joins TRBV28 and TRBJ1-5, with a weak D call TRBD1 (5 bases). Germline V gives CDR1 MDHEN, CDR2 SYDVKM. CDR3 length: 14 amino acids. Trimming pared 3 bases from V and 4 bases from J, leaving 10 bases between.